This T cell receptor (beta chain) was found in a study of post-analysis software for immune sequencing data. Study-wide results and limits: Compared with controls, patients showed significantly lower normalized Chao1 diversity. Among 5 or 6 TRBV segments more frequent in patients than controls were TRBV5-6, TRBV5-1 and TRBV20-1.

This clonotype was counted a few times. The antigen is undetermined. Germline CDR1 reads KGHDR; CDR2 reads SFDVKD. The CDR3 is made up of 22 amino acids. V shed 3 bases, J shed 9 bases, and the junction held 26 bases outside the gene matches. Each TCR beta cDNA library carried unique molecular identifiers. In TCRdb, the PCR reads were re-called with MiXCR into one record per CDR3 protein. The sample gives roughly 730,000 distinct CDR3 sequences, 30% of which show up once; roughly 0.54% is in the top ten. The receptor was isolated from a girl aged 5 to 17 with multiple sclerosis. Sequencing was carried out using blood. The chain links TRBV24-1 to TRBJ2-1; 12 bases match TRBD2. CDR3 region: CATSDRAVSSGRASRGRPEQFF. The CDR3 nucleotides are TGTGCCACCAGTGATCGCGCCGTATCTAGCGGGAGGGCCTCTCGGGGTAGACCTGAGCAGTTCTTC.